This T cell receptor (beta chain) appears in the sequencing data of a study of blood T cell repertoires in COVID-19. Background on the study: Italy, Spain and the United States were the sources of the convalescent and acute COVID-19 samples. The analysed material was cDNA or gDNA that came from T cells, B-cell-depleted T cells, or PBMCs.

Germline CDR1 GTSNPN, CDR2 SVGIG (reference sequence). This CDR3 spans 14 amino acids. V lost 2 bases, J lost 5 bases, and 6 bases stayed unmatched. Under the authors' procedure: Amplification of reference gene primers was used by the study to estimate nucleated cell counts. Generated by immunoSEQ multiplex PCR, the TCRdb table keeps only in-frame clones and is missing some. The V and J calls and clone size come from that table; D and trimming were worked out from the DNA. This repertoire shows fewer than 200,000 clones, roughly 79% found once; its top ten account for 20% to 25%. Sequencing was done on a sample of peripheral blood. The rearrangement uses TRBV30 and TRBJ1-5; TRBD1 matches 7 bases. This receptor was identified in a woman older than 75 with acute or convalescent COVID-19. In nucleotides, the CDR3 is TGTGCCTGGAGTCCCGGGACAGAATATCAGCCCCAGCATTTT. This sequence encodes CAWSPGTEYQPQHF.